These 25 T cell receptor beta chains were all obtained from the same sample, sequenced in a study of T-cell memory formation after mild COVID-19. Via MiXCR, TCRdb re-called the 5' RACE reads, giving one row per CDR3 protein. Of 350,000 to 500,000 distinct CDR3 sequences in the sample, 20% are singletons; the top ten hold 8.4%. Material: PBMCs or a T cell subset sorted from them (not recorded which). These receptors were taken from an adult woman who had mild COVID-19 (a few samples of this study predate the infection). Cell type and time point are not known.

This clonotype appeared a few times. V and J are TRBV3-1 and TRBJ1-1, with TRBD1 as a possible D gene (6 bases). With 0 bases removed from V and 5 bases from J, the gap between germline ends came to 13 bases. The CDR3 covers 15 residues. Germline loops: CDR1 LGHDT, CDR2 YNNKEL (reference sequence). CDR3: CASSQDSQGRTEAFF. As DNA, the CDR3 is TGTGCCAGCAGCCAAGATTCCCAGGGGAGAACTGAAGCTTTCTTT.

This clonotype was detected a few times. The chain couples TRBV30 to TRBJ2-7; possible D gene TRBD1, 7 bases. The CDR3 length is 11 residues. From germline, CDR1 is GTSNPN and CDR2 SVGIG (reference sequence). Trimming left V 5 bases short and J 10 bases short, with 15 bases between. The CDR3 DNA is TGTGCCTGGGCGGGGACAGTGAATCAGTACTTC. Translation gives CAWAGTVNQYF.

V gene TRBV12-3 or TRBV12-4 combines with J gene TRBJ1-1, with TRBD1 identical over 10 bases. This CDR3 has 14 amino acids. With 6 bases clipped from V and 6 bases from J, the junction kept 7 bases outside the gene matches. The DNA of the CDR3 is TGTGCCAGCAGACCTGGACAGGGGGTCTCTGAAGCTTTCTTT. Translated, it gives CASRPGQGVSEAFF.

CDR3 DNA sequence: TGCGCCAGCAGCTCCTGGGGGAAGGACAATGAGCAGTTCTTC. This translates into CASSSWGKDNEQFF. This chain uses TRBV5-1 with TRBJ2-1; D may correspond to TRBD1 or TRBD2 (5 bases each). The germline V gene encodes CDR1 SGHRS and CDR2 YFSETQ. Trimming took off 3 bases at V and 5 bases at J, with 12 bases between the two ends. This CDR3 has 14 residues.

V is TRBV20-1 and J is TRBJ1-2, with TRBD1 identical over 8 bases. CDR3 length equals 13 residues. Germline lookup yields CDR1 DFQATT and CDR2 SNEGSKA (reference sequence). V was pared by 0 bases and J by 7 bases, with 4 bases of the junction left unmatched. In DNA, the CDR3 is TGCAGTGCTAGAGACGAGACAGGGGTTGGCTACACCTTC. Translating it yields CSARDETGVGYTF.

The gene calls are TRBV7-2 and TRBJ2-6, with unresolved D. Germline V gives CDR1 SGHTA, CDR2 FQGNSA. This CDR3 is 15 amino acids long. V was shortened by 3 bases and J by 0 bases, with 6 bases between the two germline ends. The CDR3 bases are TGTGCCAGCAGCTTTGGCAGCTCTGGGGCCAACGTCCTGACTTTC. As protein: CASSFGSSGANVLTF.

The J gene is TRBJ2-1, the V gene TRBV7-3; possible D gene TRBD2, 6 bases. Per germline, CDR1 SGHTA and CDR2 FQGTGA. V shed 2 bases and J shed 1 base, with 18 bases lying between them. The CDR3 is made up of 18 amino acids. In DNA, the CDR3 is TGTGCCAGCAGCTTAGGGTGGGAGGCCCCGGGGTCCTACAATGAGCAGTTCTTC. It encodes CASSLGWEAPGSYNEQFF.

This clonotype showed up just a few times. The genes are TRBV7-3 and TRBJ2-5, with 7 positions matching TRBD2. Per germline, CDR1 SGHTA and CDR2 FQGTGA. Trimming took 0 bases from V and 5 from J; bases not matched to a gene: 3. CDR3 length: 14 residues. DNA of the CDR3: TGTGCCAGCAGCTTAACAGTCGGGGGGGAGACCCAGTACTTC. Its protein is CASSLTVGGETQYF.

In this sample, this clonotype turned up a few times. This sequence joins TRBV7-3 and TRBJ2-5, with TRBD2 identical over 7 bases. The CDR3 length is 17 residues. CDR1 and CDR2 (germline): SGHTA, FQGTGA. Losses at the gene ends were 5 bases for V and 2 bases for J; bases not matched to a gene: 14. CDR3 sequence reads: CASSPPRQGGVQETQYF. In nucleotides, the CDR3 is TGTGCCAGCAGCCCGCCAAGGCAGGGAGGGGTACAAGAGACCCAGTACTTC.

This clonotype has a handful of counts. The chain carries TRBV7-9 and TRBJ1-1; 9 bases fit TRBD1. This CDR3 comprises 15 residues. Germline CDR1 and CDR2: SEHNR and FQNEAQ (reference sequence). V gave up 4 bases and J gave up 4 bases; unmatched junction bases: 7. CDR3 loop: CASSSQRTGATEAFF. CDR3 in DNA: TGTGCCAGCAGCTCTCAGAGGACAGGGGCCACTGAAGCTTTCTTT.

This chain joins TRBV27 and TRBJ1-1; 10 bases fit TRBD1. CDR3 length: 16 amino acids. Unmatched junction bases numbered 4, after V lost 3 bases and J lost 0 bases. Germline loops: CDR1 MNHEY, CDR2 SMNVEV (reference sequence). The CDR3 DNA follows: TGTGCCAGCAGTTTGGGGACAGGGGTTTTGAACACTGAAGCTTTCTTT. Translating gives CASSLGTGVLNTEAFF.

The chain has TRBV7-6 and TRBJ1-2; a weak D match, TRBD1 (5 bases). Germline-derived CDR1 and CDR2 are SGHVS and FNYEAQ. The CDR3 length is 12 residues. V was pared by 5 bases and J by 8 bases, with 12 bases between. In nucleotides, the CDR3 is TGTGCCAGCAGCGCCTGGGGGGAGGGCTACACCTTC. Amino acids: CASSAWGEGYTF.

This sequence joins TRBV6-5 and TRBJ2-3, with 8 bases that match TRBD2. This CDR3 is 16 amino acids long. The V gene's germline CDR1 is MNHEY and CDR2 SVGAGI. The V gene end was trimmed by 6 bases and the J gene end by 1 base; junction bases not matched to a gene: 9. CDR3 sequence (DNA): TGTGCCAGCAGACCCCGGGAGGGAGGTGGCACAGATACGCAGTATTTT. The encoded protein is CASRPREGGGTDTQYF.

This chain uses TRBV29-1 with TRBJ1-1; 9 nucleotides agree with TRBD1. Germline V gene data show CDR1 as SQVTM and CDR2 as ANQGSEA. V shed 3 bases, J shed 1 base, and the junction held 9 bases outside the gene matches. The CDR3 length is 16 residues. The CDR3 sequence is CSVETLGQGRNTEAFF. CDR3 DNA: TGCAGCGTTGAGACCCTTGGACAGGGGAGGAACACTGAAGCTTTCTTT.

This clonotype occurred a few times. J is TRBJ2-7 and V is TRBV7-9; 14 nucleotides agree with TRBD2. Per germline, CDR1 SEHNR and CDR2 FQNEAQ (reference sequence). V lost 5 bases to trimming and J lost 3 bases; unmatched junction nucleotides: 12. This CDR3 region has 18 residues. CDR3 loop: CASSPRSRLAGGHYEQYF. The CDR3 DNA reads as TGTGCCAGCAGCCCCCGATCGCGACTAGCGGGAGGGCACTACGAGCAGTACTTC.

This clonotype was seen only a few times. The chain joins TRBV20-1 to TRBJ2-7; D perhaps matches TRBD2 (5 bases). V was shortened by 1 base and J by 3 bases, with 16 bases between the two germline ends. The V gene's germline CDR1 is DFQATT and CDR2 SNEGSKA (reference sequence). This CDR3 spans 15 amino acids. CDR3 amino acids: CSARGGPLASYEQYF. As DNA, the CDR3 is TGCAGTGCTAGAGGAGGGCCCTTAGCGAGCTACGAGCAGTACTTC.

The sample holds many counts of this clonotype. V is TRBV4-1 and J is TRBJ2-5; 8 nucleotides align to TRBD2. The CDR3 loop spans 15 amino acids. V trimming: 0 bases; J trimming: 5 bases; junction bases outside the gene matches: 5. Per germline, CDR1 MGHRA and CDR2 YSYEKL. The CDR3 coding sequence is TGCGCCAGCAGCCAAGAAGGCCTAGCGGGTGAGACCCAGTACTTC. Translated, it gives CASSQEGLAGETQYF.

CDR3 coding DNA: TGTGCCAGCAGCCCCTCCTGGGAGACCCAGTACTTC. It specifies CASSPSWETQYF. J is TRBJ2-5 and V is TRBV11-2; no definite D call. The CDR3 covers 12 residues. CDR1 is SGHAT, CDR2 FQNNGV, per germline. V was trimmed by 5 bases and J by 5 bases, leaving 9 bases between them.

This clonotype was seen only a few times. The DNA is omitted, as the CDR3 cannot be located on it reliably, and the CDR3 follows TCRdb's listing. The chain joins TRBV12-3 or TRBV12-4 to TRBJ2-5; no DNA check was done on the table's D call, TRBD1. Ends included, the CDR3 has 14 residues. CDR3 in amino acids: CASILGDRAETQYF.

There are a few counts of this clonotype. This sequence joins TRBV7-8 and TRBJ2-3, with TRBD2 matching over 10 bases. With 1 base clipped from V and 2 bases from J, the junction kept 12 bases outside the gene matches. The CDR3 contains 19 residues. Germline CDR1 and CDR2: SGHVS and FQNEAQ. CDR3 sequence: CASSLGSLKSGRATDTQYF. The CDR3 region has the DNA TGTGCCAGCAGCTTAGGATCCCTCAAGAGCGGGAGGGCCACAGATACGCAGTATTTT.

The V and J genes are TRBV27 and TRBJ2-7, with 9 bases that match TRBD1. Germline V CDR1 and CDR2: MNHEY, SMNVEV (reference sequence). V was clipped by 5 bases and J by 5 bases; unmatched bases: 7. This CDR3 has 14 residues. CDR3 sequence: CASSPSGTGNEQYF. CDR3 in DNA: TGTGCCAGCAGTCCCTCCGGGACAGGGAACGAGCAGTACTTC.

This clonotype turned up a few times. V gene TRBV6-5 combines with J gene TRBJ2-7, with TRBD2 matching 9 bases. Trimming at V came to 2 bases and at J to 2 bases, leaving 13 bases not matched to a gene. The CDR3 extends over 18 amino acids. Germline CDR1 is MNHEY and CDR2 is SVGAGI. CDR3: CASSYGLGALAGTYEQYF. CDR3 nucleotides: TGTGCCAGCAGTTACGGTCTTGGGGCTCTAGCGGGAACCTACGAGCAGTACTTC.

This clonotype was seen a handful of times. This chain uses TRBV12-3 or TRBV12-4 with TRBJ2-5; TRBD2 agrees at 15 bases. CDR3 length: 17 residues. V gave up 7 bases and J gave up 4 bases; unmatched junction bases: 10. The CDR3 loop reads CASNMGLAGGIGETQYF. The CDR3 DNA follows: TGTGCCAGCAATATGGGACTAGCGGGGGGTATTGGAGAGACCCAGTACTTC.

The chain carries TRBV3-1 and TRBJ2-5, with 7 bases aligning to TRBD1. CDR3 length: 14 residues. CDR1 LGHDT and CDR2 YNNKEL come from the germline V gene (reference sequence). The J segment lost 2 bases and the V segment lost 2 bases, leaving 2 bases of the junction unmatched. This CDR3 reads CASSQMTGQETQYF. The CDR3 bases are TGTGCCAGCAGCCAAATGACAGGGCAAGAGACCCAGTACTTC.

This clonotype was observed at least ten times. This chain uses TRBV4-1 with TRBJ2-7; TRBD1 matches 7 bases. V trimming: 5 bases; J trimming: 2 bases; junction bases outside the gene matches: 12. The CDR3 contains 16 residues. Germline V gene data show CDR1 as MGHRA and CDR2 as YSYEKL. CDR3 nucleotide sequence: TGCGCCAGCAGCAAAGCAGGGGGTGGAGGTCCCTACGAGCAGTACTTC. It codes for CASSKAGGGGPYEQYF.